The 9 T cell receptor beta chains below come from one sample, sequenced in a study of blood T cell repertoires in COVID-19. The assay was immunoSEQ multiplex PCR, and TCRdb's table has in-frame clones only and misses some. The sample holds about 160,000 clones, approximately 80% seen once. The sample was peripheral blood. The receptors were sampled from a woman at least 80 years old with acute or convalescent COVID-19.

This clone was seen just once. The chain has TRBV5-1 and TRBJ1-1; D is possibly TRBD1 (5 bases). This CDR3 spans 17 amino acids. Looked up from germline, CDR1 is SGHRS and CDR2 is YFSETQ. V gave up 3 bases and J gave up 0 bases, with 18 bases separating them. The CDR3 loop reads CASSSGKGDPMNTEAFF. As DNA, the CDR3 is TGCGCCAGCAGCTCAGGGAAAGGTGATCCAATGAACACTGAAGCTTTCTTT.

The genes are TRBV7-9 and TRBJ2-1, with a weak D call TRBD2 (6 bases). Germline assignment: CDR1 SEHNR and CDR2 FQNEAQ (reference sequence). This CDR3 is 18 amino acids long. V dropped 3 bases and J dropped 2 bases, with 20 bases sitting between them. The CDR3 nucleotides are TGTGCCAGCAGCTTCCCCCTGGCGGGAAACCCAACCTACAATGAGCAGTTCTTC. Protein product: CASSFPLAGNPTYNEQFF.

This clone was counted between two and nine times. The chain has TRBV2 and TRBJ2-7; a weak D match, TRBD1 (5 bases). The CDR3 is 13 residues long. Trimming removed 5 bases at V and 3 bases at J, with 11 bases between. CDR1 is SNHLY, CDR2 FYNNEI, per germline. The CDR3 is CASSRQGIYEQYF. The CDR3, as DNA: TGTGCCAGCAGTCGGCAGGGAATCTACGAGCAGTACTTC.

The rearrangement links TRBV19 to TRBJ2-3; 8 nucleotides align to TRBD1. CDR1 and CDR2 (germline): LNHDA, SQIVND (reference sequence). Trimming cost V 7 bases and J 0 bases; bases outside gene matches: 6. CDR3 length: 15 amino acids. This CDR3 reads CASTRGLSSTDTQYF. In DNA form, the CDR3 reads TGTGCCAGTACCAGGGGGCTCTCTAGCACAGATACGCAGTATTTT.

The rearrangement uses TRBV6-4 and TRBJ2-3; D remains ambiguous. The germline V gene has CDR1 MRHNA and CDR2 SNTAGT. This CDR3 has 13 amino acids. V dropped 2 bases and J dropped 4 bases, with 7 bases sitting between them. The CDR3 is CASSDLRSDTQYF. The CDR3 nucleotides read TGTGCCAGCAGTGACCTTCGGTCAGATACGCAGTATTTT.

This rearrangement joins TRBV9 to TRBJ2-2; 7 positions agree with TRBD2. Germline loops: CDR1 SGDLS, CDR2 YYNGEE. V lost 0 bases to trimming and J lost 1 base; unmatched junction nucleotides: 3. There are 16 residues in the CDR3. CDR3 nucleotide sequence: TGTGCCAGCAGCGTAGCGGGAGGAAAGAACACCGGGGAGCTGTTTTTT. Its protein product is CASSVAGGKNTGELFF.

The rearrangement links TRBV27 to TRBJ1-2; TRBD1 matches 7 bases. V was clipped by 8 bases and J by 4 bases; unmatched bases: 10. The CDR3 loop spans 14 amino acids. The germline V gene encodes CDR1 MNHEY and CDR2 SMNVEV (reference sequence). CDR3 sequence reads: CASPQGHLRYGYTF. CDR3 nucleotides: TGTGCCAGCCCACAGGGGCATCTTCGCTATGGCTACACCTTC.

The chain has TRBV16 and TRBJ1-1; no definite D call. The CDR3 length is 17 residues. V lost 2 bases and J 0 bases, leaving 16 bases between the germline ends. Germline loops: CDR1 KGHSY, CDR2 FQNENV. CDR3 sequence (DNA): TGTGCCAGCAGCCAACCAGTGGGCTCCGGGGTGAACACTGAAGCTTTCTTT. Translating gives CASSQPVGSGVNTEAFF.

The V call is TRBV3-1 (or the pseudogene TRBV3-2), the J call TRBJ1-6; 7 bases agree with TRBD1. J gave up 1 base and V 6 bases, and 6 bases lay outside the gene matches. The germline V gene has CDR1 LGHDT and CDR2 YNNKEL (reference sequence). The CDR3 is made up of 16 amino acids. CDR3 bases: TGTGCCAGCAGGCGACAGGGCGGATCCTATAATTCACCCCTCCACTTT. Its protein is CASRRQGGSYNSPLHF.